The clone carrying this TCR beta chain was seen a few times. The antigen remains undetermined. Individually, TCR cDNA molecules were each labelled with a unique molecular identifier. TCRdb re-analysed the 5' RACE reads in MiXCR, keeping a single row per CDR3 protein. The sample lists roughly 79,000 distinct CDR3 sequences; about 12% were seen once. This sample's time point: sample taken at primary tumor resection. Sequencing of whole RNA from tumor, nontumor lung or frozen PBMC involved no sorting. The donor group consisted of under 95 patients who had untreated, early-stage non-small cell lung cancer. These data belong to a study of spatial heterogeneity in lung cancer. Background on the study: There were consistently more beta-chain sequences detected than alpha-chain sequences. The study's findings and limits: At resection, ubiquitous expanded tumor TCRs appeared in blood more than at follow-up.

The input for sequencing was PBMCs, taken at surgery. This TCR was sampled from a male donor with early-stage non-small cell lung cancer.

The CDR3 DNA sequence: TGCGCCAGCAGCTCGGCCGGGACAGGGGTTGACGGTGGCTACACCTTC. Protein product: CASSSAGTGVDGGYTF. This chain connects TRBV5-1 to TRBJ1-2, with 10 bases lining up with TRBD1. This CDR3 is built from 16 residues. V shed 3 bases and J 7 bases; nucleotides not matched to a gene: 12. Looked up from germline, CDR1 is SGHRS and CDR2 is YFSETQ.